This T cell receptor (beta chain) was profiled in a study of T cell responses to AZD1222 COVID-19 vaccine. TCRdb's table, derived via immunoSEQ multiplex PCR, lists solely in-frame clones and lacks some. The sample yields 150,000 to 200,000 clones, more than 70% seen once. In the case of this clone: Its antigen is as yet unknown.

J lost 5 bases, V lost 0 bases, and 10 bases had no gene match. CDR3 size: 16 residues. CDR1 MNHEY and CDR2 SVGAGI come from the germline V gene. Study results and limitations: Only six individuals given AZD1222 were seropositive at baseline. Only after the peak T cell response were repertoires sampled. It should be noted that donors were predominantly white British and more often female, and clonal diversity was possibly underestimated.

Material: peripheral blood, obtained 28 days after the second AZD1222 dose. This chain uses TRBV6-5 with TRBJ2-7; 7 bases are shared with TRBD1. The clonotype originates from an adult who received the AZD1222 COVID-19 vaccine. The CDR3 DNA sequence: TGTGCCAGCAGTTACTCGAGGGGGCAGGGAATCCACGAGCAGTACTTC. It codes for CASSYSRGQGIHEQYF.